These 13 T cell receptor beta chains were sequenced from one sample in a study of beta chain features in type 1 diabetes. Expressed TCRB transcripts got sequenced, as all isolated RNA was reverse transcribed. Sequencing was performed with immunoSEQ multiplex PCR; in TCRdb, only in-frame clones are kept and a portion is missing. The sample shows about 360,000 clones, around 13% of them seen only once. The sequencing input was naive CD4+ T cells from blood. These receptors were taken from a man between 18 and 35 years old in good health.

V usage is TRBV7-3 and J usage is TRBJ1-1, with unresolved D. Germline V gene data show CDR1 as SGHTA and CDR2 as FQGTGA. V dropped 6 bases and J dropped 1 base, with 6 bases sitting between them. This CDR3 is 12 amino acids long. CDR3 sequence (DNA): TGTGCCAGCAGTCCCAGGAACACTGAAGCTTTCTTT. Translation: CASSPRNTEAFF. Full variable domain (rest looked up from reference TRBV7-3 and TRBJ1-1): GAGVSQTPSNKVTEKGKYVELRCDPISGHTALYWYRQSLGQGPEFLIYFQGTGAADDSGLPNDRFFAVRPEGSVSTLKIQRTERGDSAVYLCASSPRNTEAFFGQGTRLTVV.

The V call is TRBV7-9, the J call TRBJ2-1; D may be TRBD2 (5 bases). V lost 2 bases and J 6 bases, leaving 11 bases between the germline ends. Germline V lookup: CDR1 SEHNR, CDR2 FQNEAQ (reference sequence). This CDR3 is 14 amino acids long. CDR3 nucleotide sequence: TGTGCCAGCAGCTTAATCGAGGGCGGCAATGAGCAGTTCTTC. The encoded protein is CASSLIEGGNEQFF.

This clone was seen a handful of times. The chain links TRBV4-2 to TRBJ2-4; 13 nucleotides match TRBD2. The V gene's germline CDR1 is LGHNA and CDR2 YNFKEQ. The CDR3 extends over 18 amino acids. V dropped 3 bases and J dropped 0; count of bases not matched to a gene: 5. The CDR3 reads CASSQGLAGSTAKNIQYF. CDR3 in DNA: TGTGCCAGCAGCCAGGGACTAGCGGGATCTACAGCCAAAAACATTCAGTACTTC.

This clone appeared a few times. The chain has TRBV7-9 and TRBJ2-3; 13 bases line up with TRBD2. The CDR3 loop spans 17 amino acids. The trim removed 2 bases at V and 9 bases at J, leaving 11 bases unmatched. In germline, CDR1 is SEHNR, CDR2 FQNEAQ (reference sequence). This CDR3 reads CASSLYSRTSGRDTQYF. CDR3 in DNA: TGTGCCAGCAGCTTATATTCCCGGACTAGCGGGAGAGACACGCAGTATTTT.

V usage is TRBV30 and J usage is TRBJ1-1; D is unclear. Germline V gene sequence: CDR1 GTSNPN, CDR2 SVGIG (reference sequence). The CDR3 is 13 residues long. V was trimmed by 4 bases and J by 2 bases, leaving 11 bases between them. CDR3 nucleotide sequence: TGTGCCTGGACCCTCGGACTAAACACTGAAGCTTTCTTT. Translating it yields CAWTLGLNTEAFF.

This clone turned up a few times. J is TRBJ2-7 and V is TRBV11-2; the D gene is possibly TRBD2 (6 bases). Trimming took off 0 bases at V and 4 bases at J, with 10 bases between the two ends. There are 14 residues in the CDR3. CDR1 is SGHAT and CDR2 is FQNNGV in the germline V gene. The chain's CDR3 is CASSLERGWYEQYF. The CDR3 DNA sequence: TGTGCCAGCAGCTTAGAACGGGGGTGGTACGAGCAGTACTTC.

This clone has more than one count but fewer than ten. The chain combines TRBV7-8 with TRBJ2-3; D call uncertain. The CDR3 extends over 14 amino acids. CDR1 and CDR2 from the germline V gene are SGHVS and FQNEAQ. V was shortened by 0 bases and J by 1 base, with 5 bases between the two germline ends. The CDR3 region is CASSLAGRTDTQYF. DNA for the CDR3: TGTGCCAGCAGCTTAGCGGGCCGCACAGATACGCAGTATTTT.

In its sample, this clone was seen a few times. V and J are TRBV5-4 and TRBJ2-7, with 11 bases identical to TRBD2. J was trimmed by 1 base and V by 4 bases; bases with no gene match: 7. Germline V lookup: CDR1 SGHNT, CDR2 YYREEE (reference sequence). This CDR3 contains 16 residues. CDR3 sequence reads: CASSPRRTSGSYEQYF. The CDR3 DNA reads TGTGCCAGCAGCCCCAGACGGACTAGCGGGTCCTACGAGCAGTACTTC.

The sample holds a few counts of this clone. This chain joins TRBV5-1 and TRBJ2-7; 9 bases are a match to TRBD1. The CDR3 consists of 15 residues. V was clipped by 4 bases and J by 0 bases; unmatched bases: 5. From germline, CDR1 is SGHRS and CDR2 YFSETQ. The CDR3 DNA is TGCGCCAGCAGCATCCAGACAGGGGGCTCCTACGAGCAGTACTTC. Amino acids: CASSIQTGGSYEQYF.

The rearrangement joins TRBV4-3 to TRBJ2-1; possible D gene TRBD2, 5 bases. V gave up 5 bases and J gave up 8 bases, with 13 bases separating them. This CDR3 region has 13 residues. CDR1 is LGHNA and CDR2 is YSLEER in the germline V gene. The CDR3 bases are TGCGCCAGCAGCTACCTCCCGCGGGATGAGCAGTTCTTC. Amino acids: CASSYLPRDEQFF.

This clone was counted a few times. The V call is TRBV5-6, the J call TRBJ1-6; D gene unclear. This CDR3 is built from 14 residues. Germline V gives CDR1 SGHDT, CDR2 YYEEEE. Trimming pared 1 base from V and 4 bases from J, leaving 6 bases between. The CDR3 coding sequence is TGTGCCAGCAGCTTGCCGGGATATAATTCACCCCTCCACTTT. This translates into CASSLPGYNSPLHF. Variable domain in full (rest from reference TRBV5-6 and TRBJ1-6): DAGVTQSPTHLIKTRGQQVTLRCSPKSGHDTVSWYQQALGQGPQFIFQYYEEEERQRGNFPDRFSGHQFPNYSSELNVNALLLGDSALYLCASSLPGYNSPLHFGNGTRLTVT.

V is TRBV29-1 and J is TRBJ2-1; 7 positions match TRBD1. CDR1 is SQVTM, CDR2 ANQGSEA, per germline. V was clipped by 4 bases and J by 10 bases; unmatched bases: 7. This CDR3 has 12 amino acids. This chain's CDR3 is CSVGGTVIEQFF. The CDR3 region has the DNA TGCAGCGTTGGAGGGACAGTAATCGAGCAGTTCTTC.

In the case of this clone: In the same sample, other DNA sequences code for this CDR3. V gene TRBV28 combines with J gene TRBJ2-6; 7 nucleotides align to TRBD1. Germline lookup yields CDR1 MDHEN and CDR2 SYDVKM. The ends lost 5 bases at V and 0 bases at J; junction bases unmatched: 1. This CDR3 spans 15 amino acids. The CDR3 sequence is CASSPGGSGANVLTF. The CDR3 coding sequence is TGTGCCAGCAGTCCAGGGGGCTCTGGGGCCAACGTCCTGACTTTC.